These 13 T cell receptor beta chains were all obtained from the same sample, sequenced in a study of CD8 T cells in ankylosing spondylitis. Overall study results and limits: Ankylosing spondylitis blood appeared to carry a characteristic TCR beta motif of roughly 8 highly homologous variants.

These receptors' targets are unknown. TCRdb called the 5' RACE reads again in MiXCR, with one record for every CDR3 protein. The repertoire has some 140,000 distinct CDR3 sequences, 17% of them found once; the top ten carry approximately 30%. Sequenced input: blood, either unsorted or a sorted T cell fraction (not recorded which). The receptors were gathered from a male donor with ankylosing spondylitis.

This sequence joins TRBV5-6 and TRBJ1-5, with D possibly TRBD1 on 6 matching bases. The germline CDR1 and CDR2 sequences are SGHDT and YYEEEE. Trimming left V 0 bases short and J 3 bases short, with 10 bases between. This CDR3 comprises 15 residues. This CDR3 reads CASSLGGHNNQPQHF. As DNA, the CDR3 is TGTGCCAGCAGCTTGGGGGGACACAACAATCAGCCCCAGCATTTT.

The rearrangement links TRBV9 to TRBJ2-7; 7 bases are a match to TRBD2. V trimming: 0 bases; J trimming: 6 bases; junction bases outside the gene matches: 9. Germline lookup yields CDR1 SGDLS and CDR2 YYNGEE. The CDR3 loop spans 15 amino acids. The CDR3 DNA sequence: TGTGCCAGCAGCGTAGGGACTAGTCTCACCGGCGAGCAGTACTTC. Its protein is CASSVGTSLTGEQYF. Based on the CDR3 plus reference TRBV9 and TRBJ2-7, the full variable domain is DSGVTQTPKHLITATGQRVTLRCSPRSGDLSVYWYQQSLDQGLQFLIQYYNGEERAKGNILERFSAQQFPDLHSELNLSSLELGDSALYFCASSVGTSLTGEQYFGPGTRLTVT.

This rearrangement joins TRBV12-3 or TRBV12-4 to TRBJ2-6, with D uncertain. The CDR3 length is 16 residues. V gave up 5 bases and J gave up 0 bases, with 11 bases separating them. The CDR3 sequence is CASSDLGISGANVLTF. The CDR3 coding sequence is TGTGCCAGCAGTGACCTTGGGATCTCTGGGGCCAACGTCCTGACTTTC.

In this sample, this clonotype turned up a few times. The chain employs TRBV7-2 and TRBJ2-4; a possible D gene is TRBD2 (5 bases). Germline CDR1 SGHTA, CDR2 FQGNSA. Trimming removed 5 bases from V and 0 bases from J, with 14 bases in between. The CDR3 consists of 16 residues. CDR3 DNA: TGTGCCAGCAGCCATAAGCGAGGGATAGCCAAAAACATTCAGTACTTC. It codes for CASSHKRGIAKNIQYF.

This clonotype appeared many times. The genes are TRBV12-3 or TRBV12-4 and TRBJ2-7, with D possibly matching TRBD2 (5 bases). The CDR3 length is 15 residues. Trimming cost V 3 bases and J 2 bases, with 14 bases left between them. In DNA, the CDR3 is TGTGCCAGCAGTTTCTCCTTGGGAGTTACCTACGAGCAGTACTTC. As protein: CASSFSLGVTYEQYF.

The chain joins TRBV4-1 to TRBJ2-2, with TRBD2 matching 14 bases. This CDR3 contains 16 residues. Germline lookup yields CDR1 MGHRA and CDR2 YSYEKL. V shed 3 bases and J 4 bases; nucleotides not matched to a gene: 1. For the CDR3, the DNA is TGCGCCAGCAGCCAGGGGACTAGCGGGAGCACCGGGGAGCTGTTTTTT. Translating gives CASSQGTSGSTGELFF.

This chain's CDR3 is CASRVLAGPSYEQYF. The CDR3 DNA is TGTGCCAGCAGGGTACTAGCGGGCCCCTCCTACGAGCAGTACTTC. The chain couples TRBV2 to TRBJ2-7; 9 bases fit TRBD2. The CDR3 has 15 amino acids. Germline V lookup: CDR1 SNHLY, CDR2 FYNNEI. Unmatched junction bases numbered 6, after V lost 6 bases and J lost 0 bases.

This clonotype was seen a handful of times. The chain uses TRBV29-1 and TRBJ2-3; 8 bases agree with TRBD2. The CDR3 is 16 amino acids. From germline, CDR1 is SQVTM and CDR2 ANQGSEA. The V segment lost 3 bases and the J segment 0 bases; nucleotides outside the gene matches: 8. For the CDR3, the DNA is TGCAGCGTTGATCAACTAGCGGATTCTAGCACAGATACGCAGTATTTT. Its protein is CSVDQLADSSTDTQYF.

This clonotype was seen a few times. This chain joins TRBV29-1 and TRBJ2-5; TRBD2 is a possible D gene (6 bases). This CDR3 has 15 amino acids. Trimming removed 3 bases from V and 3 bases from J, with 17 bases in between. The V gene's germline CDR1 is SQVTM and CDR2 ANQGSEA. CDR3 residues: CSVDWLRGREETQYF. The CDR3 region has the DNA TGCAGCGTTGATTGGTTGCGGGGACGGGAAGAGACCCAGTACTTC.

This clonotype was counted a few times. DNA of the CDR3: TGTGCCAGCAGCGTAGAAGGGGCAAACACCGGGGAGCTGTTTTTT. Its protein is CASSVEGANTGELFF. The chain combines TRBV9 with TRBJ2-2; possibly TRBD1 for D (5 bases). V was clipped by 0 bases and J by 2 bases, with 8 bases between them. Germline V gene lookup returns CDR1 SGDLS and CDR2 YYNGEE. This CDR3 has 15 amino acids.

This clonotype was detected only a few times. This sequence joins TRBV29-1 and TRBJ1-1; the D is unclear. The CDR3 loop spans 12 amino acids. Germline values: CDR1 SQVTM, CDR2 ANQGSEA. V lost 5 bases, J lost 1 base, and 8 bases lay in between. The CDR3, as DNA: TGCAGCGTTAACAGAGCGAACACTGAAGCTTTCTTT. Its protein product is CSVNRANTEAFF.

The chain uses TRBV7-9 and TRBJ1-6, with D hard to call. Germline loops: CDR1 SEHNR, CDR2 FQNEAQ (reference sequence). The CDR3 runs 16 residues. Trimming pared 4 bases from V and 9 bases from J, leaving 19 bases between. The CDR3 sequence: CASSSGSLGFGSPLHF. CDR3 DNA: TGTGCCAGCAGCTCCGGTTCACTCGGGTTTGGTTCACCCCTCCACTTT.

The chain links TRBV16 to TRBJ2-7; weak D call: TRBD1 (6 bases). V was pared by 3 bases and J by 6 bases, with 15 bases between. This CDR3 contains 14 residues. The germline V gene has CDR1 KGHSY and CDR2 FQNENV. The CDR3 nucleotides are TGTGCCAGCAGCCATACCACAGGGTACAGCGAGCAGTACTTC. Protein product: CASSHTTGYSEQYF.